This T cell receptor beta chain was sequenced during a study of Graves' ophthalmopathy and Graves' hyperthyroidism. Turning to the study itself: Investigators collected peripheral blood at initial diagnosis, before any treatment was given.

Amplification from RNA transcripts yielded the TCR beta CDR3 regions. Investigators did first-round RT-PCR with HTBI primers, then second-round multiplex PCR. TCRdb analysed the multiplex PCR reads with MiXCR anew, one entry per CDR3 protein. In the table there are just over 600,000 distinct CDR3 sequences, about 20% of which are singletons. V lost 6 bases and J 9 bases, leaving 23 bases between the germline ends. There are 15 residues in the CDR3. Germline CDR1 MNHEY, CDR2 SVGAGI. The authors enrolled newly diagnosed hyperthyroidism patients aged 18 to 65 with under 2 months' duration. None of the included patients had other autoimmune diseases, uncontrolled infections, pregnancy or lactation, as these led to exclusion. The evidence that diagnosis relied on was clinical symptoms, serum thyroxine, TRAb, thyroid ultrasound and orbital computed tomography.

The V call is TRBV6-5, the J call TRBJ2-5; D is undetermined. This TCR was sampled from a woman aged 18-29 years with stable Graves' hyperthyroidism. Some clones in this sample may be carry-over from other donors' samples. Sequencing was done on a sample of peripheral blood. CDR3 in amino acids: CASRLGPSPVKAQYF. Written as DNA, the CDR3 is TGTGCCAGCAGACTCGGGCCGTCCCCGGTAAAGGCCCAGTACTTC.